This T cell receptor beta chain came from a study of T cells after yellow fever vaccination. TCRdb reprocessed the 5' RACE reads via MiXCR and lists one record per CDR3 protein. The data contain some 300,000 distinct CDR3 sequences, about 10% of them singletons. The germline gives CDR1 GTSNPN, CDR2 SVGIG (reference sequence). V was trimmed by 2 bases and J by 4 bases, leaving 5 bases between them. The CDR3 contains 12 residues. The sequence was collected from a man aged 18 to 35 who received the YFV17D yellow fever vaccine. The gene calls are TRBV30 and TRBJ2-2; D call uncertain. Sample: CD4+ T cells sorted from PBMCs, taken 5 days after the yellow fever booster vaccination. The CDR3 reads CAWSRSTGELFF. CDR3 nucleotide sequence: TGTGCCTGGAGTCGATCCACCGGGGAGCTGTTTTTT.